The 21 T cell receptor beta chains reported below all come from one sample, sequenced in a study of beta chain features in type 1 diabetes. The entirety of the isolated RNA underwent reverse transcription, so expressed TCRB transcripts were sequenced. Here immunoSEQ multiplex PCR was the method, and the copy in TCRdb shows in-frame clones only, minus some. The table has 140,000 or so clones, 9.2% seen once; the top ten hold about 0.66%. The sequenced sample was central memory CD4+ T cells from blood. These receptors were taken from a man younger than 35 in good health.

The chain recombines TRBV11-2 with TRBJ2-5, with TRBD1 identical over 7 bases. This CDR3 spans 14 amino acids. V was pared by 5 bases and J by 1 base, with 4 bases of the junction left unmatched. Germline-derived CDR1 and CDR2 are SGHAT and FQNNGV. CDR3 in DNA: TGTGCCAGCAGCCTGGGACAGCCCCAAGAGACCCAGTACTTC. Its protein is CASSLGQPQETQYF. Using reference TRBV11-2 and TRBJ2-5 for the parts outside the CDR3, the full variable domain is EAGVAQSPRYKIIEKRQSVAFWCNPISGHATLYWYQQILGQGPKLLIQFQNNGVVDDSQLPKDRFSAERLKGVDSTLKIQPAKLEDSAVYLCASSLGQPQETQYFGPGTRLLVL.

This clone appeared a few times. The chain combines TRBV7-9 with TRBJ1-2; D may be TRBD1 (6 bases). CDR1 is SEHNR and CDR2 is FQNEAQ in the germline V gene (reference sequence). The CDR3 is made up of 13 amino acids. With 4 bases removed from V and 7 bases from J, the gap between germline ends came to 13 bases. CDR3 bases: TGTGCCAGCAGCTATCTACAGGGAAGTGGCTACACCTTC. Amino acid sequence: CASSYLQGSGYTF. The full variable domain, in which reference TRBV7-9 and TRBJ1-2 provide the parts outside the CDR3, is DTGVSQNPRHKITKRGQNVTFRCDPISEHNRLYWYRQTLGQGPEFLTYFQNEAQLEKSRLLSDRFSAERPKGSFSTLEIQRTEQGDSAMYLCASSYLQGSGYTFGSGTRLTVV.

The V gene is TRBV5-6, the J gene TRBJ1-1; TRBD1 is a possible D gene (5 bases). Trimming left V 6 bases short and J 7 bases short, with 16 bases between. Germline CDR1 SGHDT, CDR2 YYEEEE. The CDR3 spans 13 residues. In nucleotides, the CDR3 is TGTGCCAGCACCCTGAAGGGGAGGGTTGAAGCTTTCTTT. Amino acid sequence: CASTLKGRVEAFF.

This clone was counted a few times. The rearrangement links TRBV18 to TRBJ2-3, with 10 nucleotides matching TRBD2. The V and J ends lost 1 base and 4 bases, in that order; junction bases with no gene match: 8. CDR3 length: 17 residues. From germline, CDR1 is KGHSH and CDR2 LQKENI. The CDR3 nucleotides read TGTGCCAGCTCACCACAACAAGCGGGGGGGCCGGCAGATACGCAGTATTTT. This sequence encodes CASSPQQAGGPADTQYF.

This chain connects TRBV9 to TRBJ1-4; no clear D gene. The CDR3 has 17 residues. Trimming took 0 bases from V and 4 from J, leaving 16 bases between them. From germline, CDR1 is SGDLS and CDR2 YYNGEE. Here the CDR3 reads CASSVAQIWSHNEKLFF. CDR3 DNA: TGTGCCAGCAGCGTAGCACAGATTTGGTCCCATAATGAAAAACTGTTTTTT.

V is TRBV21-1 and J is TRBJ2-3; the DNA was not used to check the table's D call, TRBD1. TRBV21-1 is described as a pseudogene. There are 17 residues in the CDR3. CDR3 nucleotide sequence: TGTGCCAGCAGCAACCGTCGGGACACCTCTAGCACAGATACGCAGTATTTT. Its protein product is CASSNRRDTSSTDTQYF.

This clone appeared many times. This specimen includes other DNA sequences encoding the same CDR3. This chain connects TRBV30 to TRBJ1-1; D gene ambiguous. Trimming took off 0 bases at V and 5 bases at J, with 10 bases between the two ends. This CDR3 has 13 amino acids. Looked up from germline, CDR1 is GTSNPN and CDR2 is SVGIG (reference sequence). The CDR3 here is CAWSVVGGTEAFF. The CDR3 DNA sequence: TGTGCCTGGAGTGTAGTAGGAGGGACTGAAGCTTTCTTT.

The chain links TRBV7-2 to TRBJ1-2; TRBD1 agrees at 9 bases. V lost 4 bases to trimming and J lost 2 bases; unmatched junction nucleotides: 5. CDR3 length equals 15 residues. Germline loops: CDR1 SGHTA, CDR2 FQGNSA. The CDR3 protein is CASSSLGQGNYGYTF. Written as DNA, the CDR3 is TGTGCCAGCAGCTCCCTGGGACAGGGAAACTATGGCTACACCTTC.

The chain combines TRBV2 with TRBJ1-1, with TRBD1 matching over 11 bases. Germline V CDR1 and CDR2: SNHLY, FYNNEI. This CDR3 is built from 15 residues. J lost 11 bases, V lost 5 bases, and 13 bases had no gene match. In DNA, the CDR3 is TGTGCCAGCAGTCTTGGACAGGGGGCGCGGGCAGTGGCTTTCTTT. This gives the protein CASSLGQGARAVAFF. Based on the CDR3 plus reference TRBV2 and TRBJ1-1, the full variable domain is EPEVTQTPSHQVTQMGQEVILRCVPISNHLYFYWYRQILGQKVEFLVSFYNNEISEKSEIFDDQFSVERPDGSNFTLKIRSTKLEDSAMYFCASSLGQGARAVAFFGQGTRLTVV.

This clone came up many times. The chain links TRBV29-1 to TRBJ2-1, with D hard to call. The V and J ends lost 4 bases and 0 bases respectively, with 10 bases between them. The CDR3 extends over 14 amino acids. The germline CDR1 and CDR2 sequences are SQVTM and ANQGSEA. The CDR3 reads CSVGVSLSYNEQFF. CDR3 nucleotides: TGCAGCGTTGGGGTTAGCCTCTCCTACAATGAGCAGTTCTTC.

J is TRBJ2-1 and V is TRBV11-2, with 9 bases fitting TRBD2. The CDR3 consists of 17 residues. J was trimmed by 7 bases and V by 0 bases; bases with no gene match: 10. Germline V lookup: CDR1 SGHAT, CDR2 FQNNGV. The CDR3 is CASSLDRGGGARNEQFF. The DNA for the CDR3 is TGTGCCAGCAGCTTAGATCGCGGCGGGGGGGCACGGAATGAGCAGTTCTTC.

This clone was detected only a few times. This chain uses TRBV7-9 with TRBJ2-1, with 7 bases lining up with TRBD1. V lost 2 bases to trimming and J lost 5 bases; unmatched junction nucleotides: 6. The CDR3 is made up of 15 amino acids. Germline CDR1 SEHNR, CDR2 FQNEAQ (reference sequence). For the CDR3, the DNA is TGTGCCAGCAGCTTATTAGGGGGCTTCGACAATGAGCAGTTCTTC. Translated: CASSLLGGFDNEQFF.

This clone appeared a few times. The rearrangement links TRBV19 to TRBJ1-5, with D perhaps matching TRBD1 (5 bases). Trimming took 0 bases from V and 2 from J, leaving 14 bases between them. Per germline, CDR1 LNHDA and CDR2 SQIVND (reference sequence). The CDR3 runs 17 residues. CDR3 sequence (DNA): TGTGCCAGTAGTATAGATCGGGGGATCACGGGCAATCAGCCCCAGCATTTT. This sequence encodes CASSIDRGITGNQPQHF.

The table lists this clone with a few counts. J is TRBJ2-5 and V is TRBV11-3; TRBD2 is a possible D gene (6 bases). Germline V gene data show CDR1 as SGHNT and CDR2 as YENEEA. The V end lost 1 base, the J end lost 2 bases, and 8 bases lay between the germline ends. The length of the CDR3 is 14 residues. The CDR3 loop is CASSLGGAQETQYF. The DNA for the CDR3 is TGTGCCAGCAGCTTAGGCGGGGCACAAGAGACCCAGTACTTC.

A few counts support this clone. This sequence joins TRBV7-9 and TRBJ1-1; the D is unclear. There are 14 residues in the CDR3. V was cut by 1 base and J by 4 bases, with 10 bases left in between. CDR1 SEHNR and CDR2 FQNEAQ come from the germline V gene (reference sequence). The DNA of the CDR3 is TGTGCCAGCAGCTTAGAGGCGGGTCCCACTGAAGCTTTCTTT. Amino acid sequence: CASSLEAGPTEAFF. Based on the CDR3 plus reference TRBV7-9 and TRBJ1-1, the full variable domain is DTGVSQNPRHKITKRGQNVTFRCDPISEHNRLYWYRQTLGQGPEFLTYFQNEAQLEKSRLLSDRFSAERPKGSFSTLEIQRTEQGDSAMYLCASSLEAGPTEAFFGQGTRLTVV.

This clone was found a few times. CDR3 DNA sequence: TGTGCCAGCAGTTTAGGGCAGGGGGGCACAGATACGCAGTATTTT. It encodes CASSLGQGGTDTQYF. The chain has TRBV28 and TRBJ2-3, with 7 bases lining up with TRBD1. Germline V CDR1 and CDR2: MDHEN, SYDVKM. Unmatched junction bases numbered 3, after V lost 2 bases and J lost 1 base. CDR3 length equals 15 residues.

This clone occurred a few times. The chain couples TRBV4-1 to TRBJ2-7, with 11 nucleotides matching TRBD1. With V trimmed by 2 bases and J by 2 bases, 5 bases remained unmatched. CDR3 length: 16 residues. Germline V gene data show CDR1 as MGHRA and CDR2 as YSYEKL. The DNA for the CDR3 is TGCGCCAGCAGCCAACCCGGACAGGGGGCCCCCTACGAGCAGTACTTC. Translation gives CASSQPGQGAPYEQYF.

This clone has just a few counts. The J gene is TRBJ1-6, the V gene TRBV28, with D possibly matching TRBD1 (5 bases). This CDR3 has 17 amino acids. The germline V gene has CDR1 MDHEN and CDR2 SYDVKM. The V gene lost 8 bases and the J gene lost 5 bases, with 22 bases spanning the gap. In DNA form, the CDR3 reads TGTGCCAGCGGACCCCGCGGCCCCCCCAGGGATAATTCACCCCTCCACTTT. Translation: CASGPRGPPRDNSPLHF.

J is TRBJ2-7 and V is TRBV5-1; 10 bases match TRBD1. The CDR3 covers 14 residues. V was clipped by 4 bases and J by 5 bases; unmatched bases: 6. Germline V gene lookup returns CDR1 SGHRS and CDR2 YFSETQ. The CDR3 reads CASSRDRGRNEQYF. The CDR3 DNA reads as TGCGCCAGCAGCCGGGACAGGGGAAGGAACGAGCAGTACTTC.

J is TRBJ2-7 and V is TRBV11-2; 8 bases fit TRBD2. The CDR3 loop spans 15 amino acids. V shed 5 bases and J 2 bases; nucleotides not matched to a gene: 8. CDR1 SGHAT and CDR2 FQNNGV come from the germline V gene. The CDR3 region has the DNA TGTGCCAGCAGCATGGGGGGCGGGGGGCCCTACGAGCAGTACTTC. Amino acids: CASSMGGGGPYEQYF.

The V and J genes are TRBV19 and TRBJ2-1; 13 nucleotides line up with TRBD2. V shed 4 bases and J 3 bases; nucleotides not matched to a gene: 9. Germline CDR1 is LNHDA and CDR2 is SQIVND (reference sequence). The length of the CDR3 is 18 residues. The CDR3 here is CASSTLRLAGGVYNEQFF. The CDR3 nucleotides are TGTGCCAGTAGTACCCTTAGACTAGCGGGGGGCGTCTACAATGAGCAGTTCTTC.